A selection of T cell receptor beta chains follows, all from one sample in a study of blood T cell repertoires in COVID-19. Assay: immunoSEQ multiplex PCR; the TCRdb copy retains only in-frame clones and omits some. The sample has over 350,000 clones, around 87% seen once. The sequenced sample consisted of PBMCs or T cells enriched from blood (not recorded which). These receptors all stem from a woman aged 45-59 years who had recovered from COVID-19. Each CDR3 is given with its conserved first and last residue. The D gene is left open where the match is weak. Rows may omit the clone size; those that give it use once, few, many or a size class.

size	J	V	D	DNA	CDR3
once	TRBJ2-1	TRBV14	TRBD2	TGTGCCAGCAGCCAAGTTAGGGGAGCGGGGTACAATGAGCAGTTCTTC	CASSQVRGAGYNEQFF
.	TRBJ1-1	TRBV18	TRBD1	TGTGCCAGCTCACTCAAACAGGGGTATTTCGTCGACACTGAAGCTTTCTTT	CASSLKQGYFVDTEAFF
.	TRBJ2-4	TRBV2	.	TGTGCCAGCAGTGTTCAATACATTCAGTACTTC	CASSVQYIQYF
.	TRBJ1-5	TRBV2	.	TGTGCCAGCAGTGAAGGGGCTGGATATAGCAATCAGCCCCAGCATTTT	CASSEGAGYSNQPQHF
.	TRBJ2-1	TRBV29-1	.	TGCAGCGTTGTACATCCCTCCTACAATGAGCAGTTCTTC	CSVVHPSYNEQFF
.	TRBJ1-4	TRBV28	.	TGTGCCAGCAGTGTTAGGGGATCGGAAAAACTGTTTTTT	CASSVRGSEKLFF
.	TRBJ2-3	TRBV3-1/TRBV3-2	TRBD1	TGTGCCAGCAGCCATTATGCAGGGGGAGCAGATACGCAGTATTTT	CASSHYAGGADTQYF
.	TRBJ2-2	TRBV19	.	TGTGCCAGTAGGTTCTCAGGGATCCCCGGGGAGCTGTTTTTT	CASRFSGIPGELFF
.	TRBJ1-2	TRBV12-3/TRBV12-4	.	TGTGCCAGCAGTGGGAGTGGGAACTATGGCTACACCTTC	CASSGSGNYGYTF
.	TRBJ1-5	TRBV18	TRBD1	TGTGCCAGCTCCGCGGGACAGGGTCAAACGTCCCAGCATTTT	CASSAGQGQTSQHF
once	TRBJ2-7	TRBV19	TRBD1	TGTGCCAGTAGCGTCGGACAGGGCTACGAGCAGTACTTC	CASSVGQGYEQYF
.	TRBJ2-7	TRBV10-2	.	TGCGCCAGCCTCCCCATCGGGGGCTACGAGCAGTACTTC	CASLPIGGYEQYF
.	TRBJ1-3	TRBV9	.	TGTGCCAGCAGCGTAGAGCATAGACCTAGGGGAAACACCATATATTTT	CASSVEHRPRGNTIYF
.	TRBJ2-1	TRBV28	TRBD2	TGTGCCAGCAGTGCTATCAGCGGGGGGATAAATGAGCAGTTCTTC	CASSAISGGINEQFF
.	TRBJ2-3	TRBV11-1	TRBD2	TGTGCCAGCAGCTTAGGAGCGGGGGTTCTCACAGATACGCAGTATTTT	CASSLGAGVLTDTQYF
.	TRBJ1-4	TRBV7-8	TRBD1	TGTGCCAGCAGCCAAAGGACAGGGGGCAGTACTAATGAAAAACTGTTTTTT	CASSQRTGGSTNEKLFF
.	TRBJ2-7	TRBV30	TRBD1	TGTGCCTGGAGTGTAGGGACAGGGGGCGACGAGCAGTACTTC	CAWSVGTGGDEQYF
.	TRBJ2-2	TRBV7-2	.	TGTGCCAGCAGCCCGGAAGAGGGCGGTAGGTTGTTTTTT	CASSPEEGGRLFF
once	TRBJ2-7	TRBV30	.	TGTGCCTGGTCTCAGGGGCCCGAGCAGTACTTC	CAWSQGPEQYF
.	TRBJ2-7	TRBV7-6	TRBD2	TGTGCCAGCAGCCACCCGGGACTAGAGATGTACGAGCAGTACTTC	CASSHPGLEMYEQYF
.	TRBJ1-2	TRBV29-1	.	TGCAGCGTTGAGGGTCAGGGGAGCTACACCTTC	CSVEGQGSYTF
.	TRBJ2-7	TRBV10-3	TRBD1	TGTGCCATCAGTGAAACTCCGGGACAGGGGGTTCTTACCTACGAGCAGTACTTC	CAISETPGQGVLTYEQYF
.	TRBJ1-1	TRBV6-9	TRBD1	TGTGCCAGCATCTCACAGGGGGCGCGAAGTACTAGTGAAGCTTTCTTT	CASISQGARSTSEAFF